One sample yielded the 8 T cell receptor beta chains listed below, sequenced in a study of T cell responses to AZD1222 COVID-19 vaccine. The assay was immunoSEQ multiplex PCR, and TCRdb's table has in-frame clones only and misses some. In the table there are under 150,000 clones, approximately 90% of which are singletons. The sample in question was peripheral blood, obtained 28 days after the second AZD1222 dose. Receptors originate from an adult who received the AZD1222 COVID-19 vaccine.

The chain recombines TRBV6-1 with TRBJ1-1, with unresolved D. Germline V gene sequence: CDR1 MNHNS, CDR2 SASEGT. The CDR3 is made up of 16 amino acids. Trimming left V 1 base short and J 5 bases short, with 17 bases between. The CDR3 DNA is TGTGCCAGCAGTGAAGTGGGTTACCTATTAAGGACTGAAGCTTTCTTT. It is translated as CASSEVGYLLRTEAFF.

In regard to this clone: The junction and the germline gene differ at one end; a read error may be behind it. The chain uses TRBV7-7 and TRBJ2-1; a possible D gene is TRBD1 (5 bases). This CDR3 is 13 amino acids long. Germline CDR1 SSHAT, CDR2 FNYEAQ (reference sequence). CDR3 loop: CASSLGENNEQFF. CDR3 nucleotide sequence: TGTGCTAGCAGCTTAGGGGAAAACAATGAGCAGTTCTTC.

In nucleotides, the CDR3 is TGTGCCAGCAGCTGGCGCACAGATACGCAGTATTTT. Its protein is CASSWRTDTQYF. V usage is TRBV5-8 and J usage is TRBJ2-3, with D hard to call. CDR3 length equals 12 residues. Germline V gene sequence: CDR1 SGHTS, CDR2 YDEGEE. V was clipped by 3 bases and J by 1 base, with 3 bases between them.

V is TRBV27 and J is TRBJ2-1; 7 bases are shared with TRBD2. Per germline, CDR1 MNHEY and CDR2 SMNVEV (reference sequence). The trim removed 2 bases at V and 0 bases at J, leaving 1 base unmatched. The CDR3 consists of 15 residues. In nucleotides, the CDR3 is TGTGCCAGCAGTTTAGCGGGGGTCTCCTACAATGAGCAGTTCTTC. This gives the protein CASSLAGVSYNEQFF.

The rearrangement links TRBV7-2 to TRBJ1-6; D uncertain. V lost 6 bases to trimming and J lost 10 bases, with 16 bases between them. CDR3 length: 14 amino acids. Germline-derived CDR1 and CDR2 are SGHTA and FQGNSA. CDR3 amino acids: CASSSVGGWSPLHF. The CDR3 DNA reads as TGTGCCAGCAGTTCCGTGGGAGGTTGGTCACCCCTCCACTTT.

This clone was counted once. The genes are TRBV2 and TRBJ1-1; TRBD1 is a possible D gene (6 bases). Germline lookup yields CDR1 SNHLY and CDR2 FYNNEI. The ends were cut back, 10 bases at V and 0 bases at J, with 9 bases in the middle. This CDR3 is 12 amino acids long. The CDR3 nucleotides are TGTGCCACCGGACAGATGAACACTGAAGCTTTCTTT. Amino acid sequence: CATGQMNTEAFF.

The chain recombines TRBV11-1 with TRBJ1-1; D is unclear. Germline V gene lookup returns CDR1 SGHAT and CDR2 FQDESV (reference sequence). The V gene lost 5 bases and the J gene lost 4 bases, with 17 bases spanning the gap. The CDR3 extends over 15 amino acids. CDR3 sequence reads: CASSPGPDRATEAFF. CDR3 DNA sequence: TGTGCCAGCAGCCCGGGCCCAGACCGGGCCACTGAAGCTTTCTTT.

This sequence joins TRBV21-1 and TRBJ2-1; TRBD1 is the table's D call and was not checked against the DNA. TRBV21-1 is given as a pseudogene. The CDR3 is 17 amino acids. The CDR3 region is CASSTPTGSKPYNEQFF. CDR3 nucleotide sequence: TGTGCCAGCAGCACCCCGACAGGGTCAAAACCCTACAATGAGCAGTTCTTC.